These 18 T cell receptor beta chains share one sample of origin, sequenced in a study of vaccination effects on CD4 cells after COVID-19. Profiling relied on immunoSEQ multiplex PCR, and the TCRdb table lists in-frame clones only, not all of them. The repertoire includes around 49,000 clones, roughly 72% of them detected once, and over 8.5% sits in the top ten. Antigen specificity for these receptors is unknown. Subsequent to a culture period of 10 days, CD4+ T cells were isolated. Either the BNT162b2 or mRNA-1273 vaccine was given to participants in two doses. The sample was CD4+ T cells from PBMCs cultured without peptide, taken after COVID-19 vaccination. These receptors came from a human donor who received a COVID-19 vaccine.

This rearrangement joins TRBV2 to TRBJ2-3; unclear D gene. The V gene's germline CDR1 is SNHLY and CDR2 FYNNEI. The CDR3 is 12 amino acids. V was clipped by 6 bases and J by 1 base, with 5 bases between them. CDR3 amino acids: CASSQGTDTQYF. DNA for the CDR3: TGTGCCAGCAGCCAGGGCACAGATACGCAGTATTTT.

DNA of the CDR3: TGTGCCAGCAGTGAATTGGGGTACAGGGGCACCGGGGAGCTGTTTTTT. As protein: CASSELGYRGTGELFF. The genes are TRBV25-1 and TRBJ2-2; 7 bases match TRBD1. From germline, CDR1 is MGHDK and CDR2 SYGVNS. The CDR3 length is 16 residues. The V and J ends lost 1 base and 4 bases, in that order; junction bases with no gene match: 6.

This clone has only a few counts. CDR3 nucleotides: TGTGCCAGCAACCCCTTGCTAAATGAGCAGTTCTTC. Its protein product is CASNPLLNEQFF. V usage is TRBV7-9 and J usage is TRBJ2-1; D not resolved. CDR3 length equals 12 residues. Germline assignment: CDR1 SEHNR and CDR2 FQNEAQ (reference sequence). Trimming cost V 7 bases and J 7 bases, with 11 bases left between them.

The chain uses TRBV6-5 and TRBJ1-6; D not resolved. This CDR3 comprises 14 residues. Germline V gives CDR1 MNHEY, CDR2 SVGAGI. V lost 0 bases and J lost 9, with 9 bases in between. Here the CDR3 reads CASSYSISGSPLHF. The CDR3, as DNA: TGTGCCAGCAGTTACTCGATCTCTGGTTCACCCCTCCACTTT.

This chain uses TRBV18 with TRBJ1-2; unclear D gene. There are 13 residues in the CDR3. Between the trimmed V and J ends, which lost 6 bases and 8 bases, there was a span of 16 bases. Germline lookup yields CDR1 KGHSH and CDR2 LQKENI. The CDR3 DNA sequence: TGTGCCAGCTCCCCCGACTTTAAGGGCGGCTACACCTTC. This encodes CASSPDFKGGYTF. Drawing the rest from reference TRBV18 and TRBJ1-2, the complete variable domain is NAGVMQNPRHLVRRRGQEARLRCSPMKGHSHVYWYRQLPEEGLKFMVYLQKENIIDESGMPKERFSAEFPKEGPSILRIQQVVRGDSAAYFCASSPDFKGGYTFGSGTRLTVV.

This clone has just a few counts. The chain couples TRBV27 to TRBJ2-2, with no clear D. The CDR3 loop spans 12 amino acids. The germline gives CDR1 MNHEY, CDR2 SMNVEV (reference sequence). V was cut by 6 bases and J by 7 bases, with 9 bases left in between. DNA of the CDR3: TGTGCCAGCAGCCTCTTGAGCGGGGAGCTGTTTTTT. This sequence encodes CASSLLSGELFF.

The chain uses TRBV5-5 and TRBJ1-5, with 9 bases aligning to TRBD1. The CDR3 covers 15 residues. Germline CDR1 SGHKS, CDR2 YYEKEE (reference sequence). V was clipped by 3 bases and J by 3 bases; unmatched bases: 4. The CDR3 nucleotides are TGTGCCAGCAGCTGGGGGACAGGGATCAATCAGCCCCAGCATTTT. Encoded protein: CASSWGTGINQPQHF.

The rearrangement joins TRBV11-3 to TRBJ2-7; tentatively, D is TRBD1 (6 bases). This CDR3 region has 13 residues. The germline CDR1 and CDR2 sequences are SGHNT and YENEEA. The V end lost 6 bases, the J end lost 2 bases, and 11 bases lay between the germline ends. CDR3 sequence: CASSAGEPYEQYF. In nucleotides, the CDR3 is TGTGCCAGCAGTGCAGGGGAACCCTACGAGCAGTACTTC. Full variable domain (outside the CDR3, taken from reference TRBV11-3 and TRBJ2-7): EAGVVQSPRYKIIEKKQPVAFWCNPISGHNTLYWYLQNLGQGPELLIRYENEEAVDDSQLPKDRFSAERLKGVDSTLKIQPAELGDSAVYLCASSAGEPYEQYFGPGTRLTVT.

The V call is TRBV3-1 (or the pseudogene TRBV3-2), the J call TRBJ2-7; TRBD2 agrees at 9 bases. CDR1 LGHDT and CDR2 YNNKEL come from the germline V gene (reference sequence). V shed 1 base, J shed 2 bases, and the junction held 6 bases outside the gene matches. This CDR3 contains 16 residues. CDR3 nucleotides: TGTGCCAGCAGCCAAGGCGGGAGGGCCTGGACCTACGAGCAGTACTTC. Amino acids: CASSQGGRAWTYEQYF.

This sequence joins TRBV3-1 (or the pseudogene TRBV3-2) and TRBJ2-7; no clear D. V was trimmed by 4 bases and J by 3 bases, leaving 7 bases between them. The CDR3 spans 12 residues. The germline V gene encodes CDR1 LGHDT and CDR2 YNNKEL (reference sequence). The CDR3 DNA reads TGTGCCAGCAGCCTCGGCGGCTACGAGCAGTACTTC. Its translation: CASSLGGYEQYF.

The chain joins TRBV24-1 to TRBJ2-1; TRBD2 matches at 7 bases. V gave up 3 bases and J gave up 3 bases; unmatched junction bases: 10. This CDR3 is built from 17 residues. CDR1 is KGHDR, CDR2 SFDVKD, per germline. The chain's CDR3 is CATSDDSWTRHYNEQFF. CDR3 nucleotides: TGTGCCACCAGTGATGACTCGTGGACTAGGCACTACAATGAGCAGTTCTTC.

J is TRBJ2-1 and V is TRBV6-2 or TRBV6-3, with no clear D. The V end was cut by 0 bases, the J end by 9 bases, with 15 bases between. Germline V gene lookup returns CDR1 MNHEY and CDR2 SVGEGT. The CDR3 is 15 amino acids. The CDR3 reads CASSYSMTYSGEQFF. The CDR3 bases are TGTGCCAGCAGTTACTCGATGACCTATTCGGGTGAGCAGTTCTTC.

The rearrangement links TRBV5-4 to TRBJ2-2; TRBD2 matches at 10 bases. The CDR3 totals 16 residues. Germline CDR1 reads SGHNT; CDR2 reads YYREEE (reference sequence). J gave up 6 bases and V 1 base, and 6 bases lay outside the gene matches. The CDR3 loop reads CASSLMQRGGAGELFF. CDR3 DNA sequence: TGTGCCAGCAGCTTGATGCAGCGGGGGGGCGCCGGGGAGCTGTTTTTT.

This clone showed up just once. The rearrangement uses TRBV5-1 and TRBJ1-2, with D uncertain. V was clipped by 0 bases and J by 4 bases, with 19 bases between them. Germline V gene data show CDR1 as SGHRS and CDR2 as YFSETQ. The CDR3 has 17 residues. The CDR3 region has the DNA TGCGCCAGCAGCTTGGACCCCCCTTGGGGAATTGGCTATGGCTACACCTTC. Translated, it gives CASSLDPPWGIGYGYTF.

This clone was observed a few times. This chain connects TRBV28 to TRBJ2-7, with D maybe TRBD1 (5 bases). The CDR3 is made up of 11 amino acids. Germline V lookup: CDR1 MDHEN, CDR2 SYDVKM. Trimming pared 5 bases from V and 8 bases from J, leaving 10 bases between. The CDR3 spells CASSTAGQQYF. The CDR3 DNA reads as TGTGCCAGCAGTACCGCAGGGCAGCAGTACTTC.

The chain employs TRBV5-4 and TRBJ2-5, with 10 bases identical to TRBD1. After removal of 1 base from V and 5 bases from J, the junction contained 5 bases not matched to a gene. The length of the CDR3 is 15 residues. The germline CDR1 and CDR2 sequences are SGHNT and YYREEE (reference sequence). CDR3 amino acids: CASSLRSGQGETQYF. The CDR3 DNA reads TGTGCCAGCAGCTTGAGATCGGGACAGGGGGAGACCCAGTACTTC.

This CDR3 is CASSPSWTGEQPQHF. The DNA of the CDR3 is TGTGCCAGCAGTCCATCCTGGACAGGGGAGCAGCCCCAGCATTTT. The rearrangement joins TRBV6-5 to TRBJ1-5; 9 nucleotides match TRBD1. This CDR3 contains 15 residues. V was clipped by 5 bases and J by 7 bases; unmatched bases: 9. The germline V gene encodes CDR1 MNHEY and CDR2 SVGAGI.

This chain joins TRBV6-5 and TRBJ1-4; D remains ambiguous. Germline loops: CDR1 MNHEY, CDR2 SVGAGI. Trimming took 8 bases from V and 5 from J, leaving 9 bases between them. The CDR3 runs 12 residues. The CDR3 DNA is TGTGCCAGCGGACCGAGAAATGAAAAACTGTTTTTT. Translating it yields CASGPRNEKLFF.